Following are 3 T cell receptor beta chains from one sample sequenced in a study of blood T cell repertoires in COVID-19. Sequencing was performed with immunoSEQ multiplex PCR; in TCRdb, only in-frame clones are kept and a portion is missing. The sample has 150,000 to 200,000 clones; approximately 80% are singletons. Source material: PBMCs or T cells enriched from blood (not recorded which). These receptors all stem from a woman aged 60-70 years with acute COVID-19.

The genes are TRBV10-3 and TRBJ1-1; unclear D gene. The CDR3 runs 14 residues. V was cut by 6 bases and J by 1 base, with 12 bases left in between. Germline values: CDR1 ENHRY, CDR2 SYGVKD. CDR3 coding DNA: TGTGCCATCAGCCCGGAGGAGTCGAACACTGAAGCTTTCTTT. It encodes CAISPEESNTEAFF.

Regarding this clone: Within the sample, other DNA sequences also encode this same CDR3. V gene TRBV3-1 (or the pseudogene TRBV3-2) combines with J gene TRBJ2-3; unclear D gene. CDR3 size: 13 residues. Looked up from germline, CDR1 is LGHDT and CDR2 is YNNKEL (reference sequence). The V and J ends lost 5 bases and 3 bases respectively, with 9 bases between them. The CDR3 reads CASSRGSTDTQYF. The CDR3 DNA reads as TGTGCCAGCAGCAGAGGTTCGACAGATACGCAGTATTTT.

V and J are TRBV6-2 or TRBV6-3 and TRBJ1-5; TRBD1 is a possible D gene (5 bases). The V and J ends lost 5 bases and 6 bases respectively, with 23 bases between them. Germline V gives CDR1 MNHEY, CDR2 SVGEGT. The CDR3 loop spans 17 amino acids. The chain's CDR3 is CASSPRGVQGGPQPQHF. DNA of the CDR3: TGTGCCAGCAGTCCGCGCGGAGTGCAGGGTGGCCCTCAGCCCCAGCATTTT.